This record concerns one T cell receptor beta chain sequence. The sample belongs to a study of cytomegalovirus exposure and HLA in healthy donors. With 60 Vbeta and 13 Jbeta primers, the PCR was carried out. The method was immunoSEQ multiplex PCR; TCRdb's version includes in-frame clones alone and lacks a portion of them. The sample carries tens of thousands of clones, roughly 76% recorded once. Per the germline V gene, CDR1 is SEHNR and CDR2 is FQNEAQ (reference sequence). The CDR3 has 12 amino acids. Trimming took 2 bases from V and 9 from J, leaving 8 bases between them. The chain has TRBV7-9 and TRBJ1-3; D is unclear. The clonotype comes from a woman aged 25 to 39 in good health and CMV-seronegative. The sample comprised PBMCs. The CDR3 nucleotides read TGTGCCAGCAGCTTAATTGGCTCCACCATATATTTT. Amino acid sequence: CASSLIGSTIYF.